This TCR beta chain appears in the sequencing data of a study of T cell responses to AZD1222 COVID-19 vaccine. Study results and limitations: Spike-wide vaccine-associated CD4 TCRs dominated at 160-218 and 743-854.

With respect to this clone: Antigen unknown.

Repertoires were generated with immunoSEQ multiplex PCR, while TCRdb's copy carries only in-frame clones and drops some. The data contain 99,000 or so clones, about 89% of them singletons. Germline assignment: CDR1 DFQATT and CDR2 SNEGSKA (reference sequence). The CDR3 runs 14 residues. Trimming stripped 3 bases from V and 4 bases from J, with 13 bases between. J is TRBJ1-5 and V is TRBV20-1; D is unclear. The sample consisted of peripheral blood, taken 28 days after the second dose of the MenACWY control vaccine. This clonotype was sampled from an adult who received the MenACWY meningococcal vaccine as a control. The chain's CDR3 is CSASLGFRNQPQHF. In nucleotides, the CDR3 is TGCAGTGCTAGTCTGGGCTTCAGAAATCAGCCCCAGCATTTT.